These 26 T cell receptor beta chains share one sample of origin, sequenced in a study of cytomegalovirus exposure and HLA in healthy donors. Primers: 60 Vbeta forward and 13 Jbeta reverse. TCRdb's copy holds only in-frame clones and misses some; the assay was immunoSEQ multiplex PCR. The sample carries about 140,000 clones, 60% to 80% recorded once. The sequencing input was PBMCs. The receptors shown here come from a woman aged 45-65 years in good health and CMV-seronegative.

CDR3 nucleotide sequence: TGTGCCAGCAGCAGGGGTACCCTGAACACTGAAGCTTTCTTT. Translation gives CASSRGTLNTEAFF. The rearrangement links TRBV9 to TRBJ1-1, with D possibly being TRBD1 (5 bases). Between the trimmed V and J ends, which lost 4 bases and 0 bases, there was a span of 10 bases. CDR1 SGDLS and CDR2 YYNGEE come from the germline V gene. The CDR3 consists of 14 residues.

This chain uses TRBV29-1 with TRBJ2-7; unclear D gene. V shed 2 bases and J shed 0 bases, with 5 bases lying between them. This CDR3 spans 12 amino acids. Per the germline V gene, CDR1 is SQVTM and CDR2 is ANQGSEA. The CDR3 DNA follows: TGCAGCGTTGAAAGAGACTCCTACGAGCAGTACTTC. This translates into CSVERDSYEQYF.

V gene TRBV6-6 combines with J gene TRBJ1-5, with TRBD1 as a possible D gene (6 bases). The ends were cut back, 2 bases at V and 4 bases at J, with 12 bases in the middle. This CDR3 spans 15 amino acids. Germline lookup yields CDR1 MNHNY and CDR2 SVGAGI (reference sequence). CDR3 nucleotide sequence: TGTGCCAGCAGTTACCTGGACAGTTATAATCAGCCCCAGCATTTT. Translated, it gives CASSYLDSYNQPQHF.

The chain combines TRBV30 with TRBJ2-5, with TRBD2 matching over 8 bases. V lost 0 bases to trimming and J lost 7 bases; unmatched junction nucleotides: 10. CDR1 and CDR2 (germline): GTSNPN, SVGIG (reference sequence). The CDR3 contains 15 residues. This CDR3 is CAWSVRGGRRRTQYF. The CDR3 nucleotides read TGTGCCTGGAGTGTACGGGGGGGTCGACGTCGGACCCAGTACTTC.

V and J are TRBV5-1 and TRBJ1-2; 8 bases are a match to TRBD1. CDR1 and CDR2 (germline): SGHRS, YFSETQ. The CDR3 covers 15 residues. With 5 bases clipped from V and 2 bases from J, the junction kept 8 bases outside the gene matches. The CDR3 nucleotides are TGCGCCAGCAGGCTGGACAGGGTCCCCAACTATGGCTACACCTTC. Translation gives CASRLDRVPNYGYTF.

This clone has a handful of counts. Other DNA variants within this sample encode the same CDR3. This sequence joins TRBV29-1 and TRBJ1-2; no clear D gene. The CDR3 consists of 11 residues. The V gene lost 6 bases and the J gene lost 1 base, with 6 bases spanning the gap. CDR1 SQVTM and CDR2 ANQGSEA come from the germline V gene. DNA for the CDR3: TGCAGCGTGGCAATTAACTATGGCTACACCTTC. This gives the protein CSVAINYGYTF. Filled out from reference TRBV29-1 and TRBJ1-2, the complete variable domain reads SAVISQKPSRDICQRGTSLTIQCQVDSQVTMMFWYRQQPGQSLTLIATANQGSEATYESGFVIDKFPISRPNLTFSTLTVSNMSPEDSSIYLCSVAINYGYTFGSGTRLTVV.

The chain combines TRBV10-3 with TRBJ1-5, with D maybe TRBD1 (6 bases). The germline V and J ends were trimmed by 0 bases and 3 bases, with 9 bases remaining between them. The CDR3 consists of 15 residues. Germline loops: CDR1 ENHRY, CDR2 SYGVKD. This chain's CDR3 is CAISESGTFNQPQHF. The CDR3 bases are TGTGCCATCAGTGAGTCGGGGACATTCAATCAGCCCCAGCATTTT.

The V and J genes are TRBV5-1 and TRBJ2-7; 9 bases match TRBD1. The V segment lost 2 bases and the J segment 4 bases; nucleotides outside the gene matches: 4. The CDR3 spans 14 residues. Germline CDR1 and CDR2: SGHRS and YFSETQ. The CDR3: CASSFPGQGYEQYF. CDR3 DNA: TGCGCCAGCAGCTTCCCGGGACAGGGATACGAGCAGTACTTC.

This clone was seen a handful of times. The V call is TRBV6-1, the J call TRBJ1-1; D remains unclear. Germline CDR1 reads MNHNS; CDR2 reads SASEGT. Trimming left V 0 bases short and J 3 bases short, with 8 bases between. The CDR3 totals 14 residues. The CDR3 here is CASSEAEEDTEAFF. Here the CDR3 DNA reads TGTGCCAGCAGTGAAGCGGAGGAGGACACTGAAGCTTTCTTT.

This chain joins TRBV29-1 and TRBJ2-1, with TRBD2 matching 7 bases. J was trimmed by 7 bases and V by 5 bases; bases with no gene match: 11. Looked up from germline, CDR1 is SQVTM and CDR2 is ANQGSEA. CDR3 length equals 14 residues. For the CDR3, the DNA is TGCAGCGTTCCCCGACTAGCTAGTGAGAATGAGCAGTTCTTC. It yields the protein CSVPRLASENEQFF.

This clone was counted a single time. CDR3: CASSLSPGALSYEQYF. CDR3 DNA: TGTGCCAGCAGTTTATCTCCAGGGGCTCTCTCCTACGAGCAGTACTTC. The V call is TRBV27, the J call TRBJ2-7; a possible D gene is TRBD1 (6 bases). Germline CDR1 MNHEY, CDR2 SMNVEV (reference sequence). This CDR3 is built from 16 residues. V was shortened by 0 bases and J by 0 bases, with 12 bases between the two germline ends.

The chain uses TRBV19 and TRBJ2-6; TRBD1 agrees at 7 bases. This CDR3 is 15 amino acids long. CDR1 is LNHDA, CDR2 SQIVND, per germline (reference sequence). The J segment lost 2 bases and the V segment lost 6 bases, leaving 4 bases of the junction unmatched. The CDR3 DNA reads TGTGCCAGTAGCGCTGACAGGGCTGGGGCCAACGTCCTGACTTTC. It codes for CASSADRAGANVLTF.

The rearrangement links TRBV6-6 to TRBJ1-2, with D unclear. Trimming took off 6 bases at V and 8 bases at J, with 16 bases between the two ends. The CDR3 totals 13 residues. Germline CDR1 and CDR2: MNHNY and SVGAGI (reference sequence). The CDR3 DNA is TGTGCCAGCAGGCCTGACCTTCGAGGGGGCTACACCTTC. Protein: CASRPDLRGGYTF.

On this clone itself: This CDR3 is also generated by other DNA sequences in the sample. In nucleotides, the CDR3 is TGCAGCGTTAATTACAGGCCAGGCCATGGCTACACCTTC. This translates into CSVNYRPGHGYTF. The chain combines TRBV29-1 with TRBJ1-2, with D perhaps matching TRBD1 (5 bases). Germline assignment: CDR1 SQVTM and CDR2 ANQGSEA. Trimming stripped 5 bases from V and 6 bases from J, with 16 bases between. The length of the CDR3 is 13 residues.

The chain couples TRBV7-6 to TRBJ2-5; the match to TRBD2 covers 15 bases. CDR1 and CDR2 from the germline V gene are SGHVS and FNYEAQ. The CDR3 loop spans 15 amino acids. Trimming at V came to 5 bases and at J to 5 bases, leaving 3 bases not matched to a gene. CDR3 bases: TGTGCCAGCAGCCCAGGACTAGCGGGAGGGGAGACCCAGTACTTC. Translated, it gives CASSPGLAGGETQYF. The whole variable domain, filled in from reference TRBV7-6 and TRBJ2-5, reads GAGVSQSPRYKVTKRGQDVALRCDPISGHVSLYWYRQALGQGPEFLTYFNYEAQQDKSGLPNDRFSAERPEGSISTLTIQRTEQRDSAMYRCASSPGLAGGETQYFGPGTRLLVL.

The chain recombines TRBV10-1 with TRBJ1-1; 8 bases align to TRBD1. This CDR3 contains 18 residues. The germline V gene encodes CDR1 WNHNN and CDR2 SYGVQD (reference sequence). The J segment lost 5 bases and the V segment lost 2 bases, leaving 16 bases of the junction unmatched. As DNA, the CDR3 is TGCGCCAGCAGTGAGGGAGCACTATGGACAGGGTGGAGGACTGAAGCTTTCTTT. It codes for CASSEGALWTGWRTEAFF.

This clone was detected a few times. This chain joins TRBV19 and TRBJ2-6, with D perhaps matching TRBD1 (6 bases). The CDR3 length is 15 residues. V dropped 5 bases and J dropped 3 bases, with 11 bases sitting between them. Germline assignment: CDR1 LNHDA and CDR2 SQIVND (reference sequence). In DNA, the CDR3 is TGTGCCAGTAGTGTCGACAGGTTTGGGGCCAACGTCCTGACTTTC. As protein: CASSVDRFGANVLTF.

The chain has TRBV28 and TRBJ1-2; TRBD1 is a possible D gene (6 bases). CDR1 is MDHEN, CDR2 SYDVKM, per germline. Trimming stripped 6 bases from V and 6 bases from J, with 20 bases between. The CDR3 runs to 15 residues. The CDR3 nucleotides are TGTGCCAGCAGATTAAGGGGGGGCGCGGCTCATGGCTACACCTTC. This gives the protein CASRLRGGAAHGYTF.

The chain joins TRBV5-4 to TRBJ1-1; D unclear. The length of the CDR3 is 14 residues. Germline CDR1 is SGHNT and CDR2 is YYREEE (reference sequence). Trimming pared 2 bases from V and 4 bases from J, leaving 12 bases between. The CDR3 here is CASSFGGLGTEAFF. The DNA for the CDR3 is TGTGCCAGCAGCTTTGGAGGGTTGGGCACTGAAGCTTTCTTT.

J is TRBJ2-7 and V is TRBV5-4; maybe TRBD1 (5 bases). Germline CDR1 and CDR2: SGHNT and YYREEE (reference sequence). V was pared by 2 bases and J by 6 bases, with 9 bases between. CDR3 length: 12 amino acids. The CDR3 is CASSFQGFEQYF. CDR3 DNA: TGTGCCAGCAGCTTTCAGGGTTTCGAGCAGTACTTC.

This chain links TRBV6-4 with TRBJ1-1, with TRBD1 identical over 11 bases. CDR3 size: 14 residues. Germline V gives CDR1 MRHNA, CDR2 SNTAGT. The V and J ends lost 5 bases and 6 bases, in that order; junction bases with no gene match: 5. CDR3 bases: TGTGCCAGCAGTACAGGACAGGGGGCCGCTGAAGCTTTCTTT. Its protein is CASSTGQGAAEAFF.

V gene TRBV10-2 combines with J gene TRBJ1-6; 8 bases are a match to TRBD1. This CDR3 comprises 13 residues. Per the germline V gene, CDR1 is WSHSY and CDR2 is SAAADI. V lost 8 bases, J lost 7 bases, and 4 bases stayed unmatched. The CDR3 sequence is CASRTGKNSPLHF. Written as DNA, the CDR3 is TGCGCCAGCCGGACAGGGAAAAATTCACCCCTCCACTTT.

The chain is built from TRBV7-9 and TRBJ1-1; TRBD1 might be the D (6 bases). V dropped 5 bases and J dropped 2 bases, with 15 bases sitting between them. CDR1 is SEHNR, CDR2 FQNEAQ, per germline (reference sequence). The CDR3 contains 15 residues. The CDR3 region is CASSHQTGINTEAFF. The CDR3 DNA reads TGTGCCAGCAGCCACCAGACAGGAATCAACACTGAAGCTTTCTTT.

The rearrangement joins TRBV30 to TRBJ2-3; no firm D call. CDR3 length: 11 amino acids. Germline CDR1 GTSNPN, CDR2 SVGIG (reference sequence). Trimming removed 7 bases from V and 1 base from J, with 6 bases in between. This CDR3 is CAFSGTDTQYF. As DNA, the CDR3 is TGTGCCTTTTCCGGCACAGATACGCAGTATTTT.

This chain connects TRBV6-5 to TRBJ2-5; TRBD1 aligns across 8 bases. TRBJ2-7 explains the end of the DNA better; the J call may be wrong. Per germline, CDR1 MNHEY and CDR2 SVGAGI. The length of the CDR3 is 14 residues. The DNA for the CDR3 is TGTGCCAGCAGGCCGGGACAGGACCCCTACGAGCAGTACTTC. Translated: CASRPGQDPYEQYF.

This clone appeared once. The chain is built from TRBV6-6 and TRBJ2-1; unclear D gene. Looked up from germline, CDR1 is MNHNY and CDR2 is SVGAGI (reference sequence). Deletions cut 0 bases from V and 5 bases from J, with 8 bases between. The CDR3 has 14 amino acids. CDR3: CASSYSPANNEQFF. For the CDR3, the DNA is TGTGCCAGCAGTTACTCGCCCGCGAACAATGAGCAGTTCTTC.